This TCR beta chain derives from a study of blood T cell repertoires in COVID-19. Looking at the study overall: The study drew acute and convalescent COVID-19 samples from the United States, Italy and Spain. In each case, the material was cDNA or gDNA derived from T cells, B-cell-depleted T cells, or PBMCs.

Per the study methods: The authors estimated nucleated cell counts from reference gene primer amplification. Method: immunoSEQ multiplex PCR; TCRdb's copy keeps in-frame clones and lacks some. V, J and clone size derive from that table, while D and trimming were established from the DNA sequence. The sample records roughly 150,000 clones, around 84% being singletons. Germline V gene sequence: CDR1 LGHDT, CDR2 YNNKEL (reference sequence). This CDR3 has 14 amino acids. V lost 5 bases to trimming and J lost 4 bases; unmatched junction nucleotides: 2. This rearrangement joins TRBV3-1 (or the pseudogene TRBV3-2) to TRBJ1-4; 9 bases agree with TRBD1. The TCR originated in an older woman with COVID-19, enrolled during active disease. The specimen was peripheral blood. The CDR3 DNA is TGTGCCAGCAGCGGACAGGGGTTTAATGAAAAACTGTTTTTT. Protein: CASSGQGFNEKLFF.